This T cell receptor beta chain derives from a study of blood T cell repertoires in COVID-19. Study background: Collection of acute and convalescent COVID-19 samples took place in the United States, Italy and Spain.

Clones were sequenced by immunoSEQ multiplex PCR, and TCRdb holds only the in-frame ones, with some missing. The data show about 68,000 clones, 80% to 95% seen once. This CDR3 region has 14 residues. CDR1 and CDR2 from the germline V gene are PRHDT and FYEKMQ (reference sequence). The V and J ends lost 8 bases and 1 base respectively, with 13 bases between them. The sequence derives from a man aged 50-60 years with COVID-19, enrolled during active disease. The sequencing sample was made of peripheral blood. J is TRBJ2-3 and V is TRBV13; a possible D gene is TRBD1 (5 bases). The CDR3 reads CASSQGRGTDTQYF. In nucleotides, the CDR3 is TGTGCCAGCTCGCAGGGCAGGGGCACAGATACGCAGTATTTT.